The subject of this entry is one T cell receptor (beta chain). Antigen unknown. The PCR ran on 60 Vbeta and 13 Jbeta primers. Some clones are missing from TCRdb's copy, which holds only in-frame ones; the method was immunoSEQ multiplex PCR. Of under 200,000 clones in the sample, roughly four fifths were seen once. This specimen comes from a study of cytomegalovirus exposure and HLA in healthy donors. At the level of the study: An analysis done earlier identified almost 120 million unique TCR beta sequences from about 179 million T cells.

General study findings and limits: Later work showed greater clonal expansion in HLA-associated TCR beta chains than in equally common others.

This CDR3 is 18 amino acids long. The V segment lost 3 bases and the J segment 2 bases; nucleotides outside the gene matches: 6. CDR1 and CDR2 (germline): SEHNR, FQNEAQ (reference sequence). The TCR comes from a woman aged 18 to 35 in good health and CMV-seronegative. The J gene is TRBJ2-6, the V gene TRBV7-9; 11 bases match TRBD1. Specimen: PBMCs. The CDR3 protein is CASSFRGQGAAGANVLTF. The CDR3 nucleotides read TGTGCCAGCAGCTTTAGAGGACAGGGGGCGGCTGGGGCCAACGTCCTGACTTTC.